The 10 T cell receptor beta chains listed next were all sequenced from one sample in a study of blood T cell repertoires in COVID-19. Produced via immunoSEQ multiplex PCR; TCRdb's table is partial and in-frame only. The sample holds about 260,000 clones, about 89% seen once. Sequencing was carried out using peripheral blood. Receptors originate from a woman aged 50 to 60 with acute or convalescent COVID-19.

The chain is built from TRBV29-1 and TRBJ1-1; D is possibly TRBD1 (5 bases). Trimming stripped 4 bases from V and 5 bases from J, with 11 bases between. Germline CDR1 is SQVTM and CDR2 is ANQGSEA. This CDR3 is 12 amino acids long. The CDR3 DNA reads TGCAGCGTTGGGGGCAGGCTAACTGAAGCTTTCTTT. It is translated as CSVGGRLTEAFF.

V and J are TRBV19 and TRBJ2-1; 7 nucleotides agree with TRBD2. CDR3 length: 15 amino acids. Germline V CDR1 and CDR2: LNHDA, SQIVND (reference sequence). V lost 5 bases and J lost 8; bases outside the gene matches: 12. The CDR3 region has the DNA TGTGCCAGTAGTGAGACTAGCTCCCCTTGGGATGAGCAGTTCTTC. Protein sequence: CASSETSSPWDEQFF.

CDR3 region: CASSYTDDSYYGYTF. CDR3 coding DNA: TGTGCCAGCAGTTACACGGACGACAGCTACTATGGCTACACCTTC. The chain has TRBV6-5 and TRBJ1-2, with D tentatively TRBD1 (5 bases). V lost 2 bases to trimming and J lost 3 bases, with 13 bases between them. Germline CDR1 MNHEY, CDR2 SVGAGI. The CDR3 has 15 residues.

This chain links TRBV6-5 with TRBJ2-1; 8 bases line up with TRBD2. The CDR3 has 16 amino acids. Germline CDR1 is MNHEY and CDR2 is SVGAGI. Trimming cost V 3 bases and J 7 bases; bases outside gene matches: 11. This CDR3 reads CASSYSSGGRINEQFF. As DNA, the CDR3 is TGTGCCAGCAGTTATTCTTCGGGAGGGCGAATAAATGAGCAGTTCTTC.

The rearrangement uses TRBV2 and TRBJ1-2, with unresolved D. V was trimmed by 3 bases and J by 4 bases, leaving 6 bases between them. The CDR3 has 12 residues. Per germline, CDR1 SNHLY and CDR2 FYNNEI. This chain's CDR3 is CASSDHSYGYTF. In nucleotides, the CDR3 is TGTGCCAGCAGTGATCACAGCTATGGCTACACCTTC. Together with reference TRBV2 and TRBJ1-2, the CDR3 gives the full variable domain: EPEVTQTPSHQVTQMGQEVILRCVPISNHLYFYWYRQILGQKVEFLVSFYNNEISEKSEIFDDQFSVERPDGSNFTLKIRSTKLEDSAMYFCASSDHSYGYTFGSGTRLTVV.

V gene TRBV6-5 combines with J gene TRBJ1-2; unclear D gene. V dropped 0 bases and J dropped 4 bases, with 9 bases sitting between them. The germline V gene encodes CDR1 MNHEY and CDR2 SVGAGI. The CDR3 has 14 amino acids. CDR3 sequence: CASSYSGNGYGYTF. The CDR3 bases are TGTGCCAGCAGTTACTCTGGTAACGGCTATGGCTACACCTTC.

This clone has just a few counts. The rearrangement links TRBV7-2 to TRBJ1-6; 9 bases fit TRBD1. The CDR3 covers 15 residues. Germline loops: CDR1 SGHTA, CDR2 FQGNSA. Trimming at V came to 0 bases and at J to 6 bases, leaving 0 bases not matched to a gene. The CDR3 region is CASSLAGQGNSPLHF. DNA of the CDR3: TGTGCCAGCAGCTTAGCGGGACAGGGTAATTCACCCCTCCACTTT. The variable domain in full, with the rest retrieved from reference TRBV7-2 and TRBJ1-6, is GAGVSQSPSNKVTEKGKDVELRCDPISGHTALYWYRQSLGQGLEFLIYFQGNSAPDKSGLPSDRFSAERTGGSVSTLTIQRTQQEDSAVYLCASSLAGQGNSPLHFGNGTRLTVT.

The chain's CDR3 is CASTPDFTDTQYF. The DNA for the CDR3 is TGTGCCAGCACCCCGGACTTCACAGATACGCAGTATTTT. The chain links TRBV6-2 or TRBV6-3 to TRBJ2-3, with D possibly being TRBD2 (5 bases). The CDR3 has 13 amino acids. Trimming left V 7 bases short and J 2 bases short, with 10 bases between. Germline CDR1 and CDR2: MNHEY and SVGEGT.

This clone has just one count. The J gene is TRBJ2-3, the V gene TRBV15, with D perhaps matching TRBD2 (5 bases). Germline CDR1 reads LNHNV; CDR2 reads YYDKDF (reference sequence). The CDR3 runs 16 residues. Trimming removed 3 bases at V and 4 bases at J, with 17 bases between. The CDR3 is CATSSGRGGVADTQYF. The CDR3 DNA is TGTGCCACCAGCAGTGGGCGAGGAGGCGTTGCAGATACGCAGTATTTT.

V and J are TRBV27 and TRBJ1-6, with 8 bases matching TRBD1. Germline V gives CDR1 MNHEY, CDR2 SMNVEV (reference sequence). This CDR3 is built from 15 residues. Trimming took 7 bases from V and 9 from J; bases not matched to a gene: 11. The CDR3 DNA follows: TGTGCCAGCATCAAGCAGGGGGCGCTGGGTTCACCCCTCCACTTT. Protein: CASIKQGALGSPLHF.